This TCR beta chain was captured in a study of cytotoxic CD8 clonotypes in ibrutinib-treated CLL. Sequencing sought depths of 1 in 200,000 to 1 in 1 million T cells. Profiled with immunoSEQ multiplex PCR; TCRdb holds only in-frame clones, not every one. The repertoire includes approximately 340,000 clones, about 64% of them detected once, and 6.3% sits in the top ten. Frozen-stored PBMCs produced approximately 1.9 micrograms of genomic DNA for TCR beta libraries. In germline, CDR1 is MNHNY, CDR2 SVGAGI (reference sequence). The CDR3 is 13 residues long. Trimming left V 4 bases short and J 3 bases short, with 9 bases between.

This TCR was recovered from a human donor with chronic lymphocytic leukemia. Specimen: PBMCs, collected after 36 months of ibrutinib treatment. The chain links TRBV6-6 to TRBJ1-1; D remains unclear. CDR3 nucleotides: TGTGCCAGCAGTTCCAACACCGACACTGAAGCTTTCTTT. Encoded protein: CASSSNTDTEAFF.